Given below is one TCR beta chain in context. The table lists this clone with a few counts. It lacks a known antigen. No qualities accompany the bases; no much larger clone lies one base away. The entry originates in a study of cytomegalovirus exposure and HLA in healthy donors (dated by TCRdb to about 2017). Describing the broader study: An earlier analysis of some 620 of the donors reported 250 to 350 Gb of sequence data and around 120 million unique TCR beta sequences obtained from about 170 million T cells. An early release covering around 630 HLA-typed donors comprised approximately 300 gigabases of sequencing data and around 85 million unique TCR sequences. Among the 398 genotyped donors, around 81% belonged to the genetic ancestry cluster associated with self-reported Caucasian donors. The study aimed to test whether cataloging public T cell receptors could reveal signatures of past pathogen exposure. Using immunosequencing, the study profiled T cell repertoires from 666 subjects and related those repertoires to cytomegalovirus serostatus. Besides the first cohort of some 670 subjects, a separate validation cohort made up of some 110 different subjects was used. To predict cytomegalovirus infection status, the study brought together high-throughput TCR immunosequencing, statistical association of individual TCRs with disease status, and machine learning. To study patterns of TCR occurrence, a later analysis re-analyzed previously published TCR beta repertoires from several hundred donors and added high-resolution HLA genotyping. Rather than drawing on any new phenotypic data, the later analysis identified candidate immune exposures from TCR beta sequences and the way those sequences occurred across donors. In an earlier analysis of 550 to 700 of the donors, high-throughput TCR beta sequencing was used to judge whether each TCR beta V gene segment behaved as functional or pseudogenic. Donor age, sex, ethnicity and CMV serostatus were compiled together with the repertoire data. Genome-wide SNP genotypes for about 65% of the 666 donors were used in a later genetic analysis, which treated that subset as a discovery cohort. Every discovery cohort repertoire had been produced on one sequencing platform. HLA typing covered class I and class II loci at four-digit resolution. Typing coverage varied by locus: roughly 620-640 donors for A, B, C, DRB1 and DQB1; around 560 for DQA1; around 570 for DPA1; roughly 450 for DPB1. Roughly 5 DR-DQ haplotypes were handled as single units for association and clustering, since linkage in the cohort was strong. Among 398 genotyped donors of the cohort, an average of 235,054 unique TCR beta nucleotide sequences were sequenced per donor, roughly 18% of them non-productive.

Library method: the immunoSEQ multiplex PCR assay. For the multiplex PCR, a mixture combining 60 forward primers for TCR Vbeta segments and 13 reverse primers for TCR Jbeta segments was used. The CDR3 region of rearranged TCR beta genes was amplified from genomic DNA by a multiplex PCR assay. On the Illumina HiSeq System, the amplified TCR beta libraries were sequenced as 87-base-pair reads. The original methods were these. A later analysis counted approximately 76 million unique TCR beta chains across the 666 repertoires, and roughly 9.9 million of these chains were shared by at least two donors. To remove PCR and sequencing errors, raw reads were error-corrected and collapsed into unique sequences using a nearest-neighbor algorithm that merged closely related sequences. To assign V, D and J gene segments, CDR3 sequences were aligned to IMGT reference sequences. Each retained sequence needed at least a six-nucleotide match to both a V gene segment and a J gene segment. Rearrangements were called productive when the CDR3 lacked stop codons and stayed in frame with V and J; all others were non-productive. CDR3 was defined by IMGT convention, running from the second conserved V-encoded cysteine to the conserved J-encoded phenylalanine. Sequences without an unambiguous match to a single V gene segment were excluded from the earlier analysis of several hundred of the donors. An earlier analysis of around 600 of the donors classified V segments as functional when productive rearrangements were above 56.7% and as segregating when the standard deviation between donors was above 5%. A statistical classification framework was developed to diagnose cytomegalovirus status using the catalog of TCR beta chain sequences. V and J gene assignment, in a later analysis, came from comparing TCR nucleotide sequences with IMGT/GENE-DB human TR gene sequences. Using the TCRdist pipeline, a later analysis assigned CDR3 sequences along with most-parsimonious VDJ recombination scenarios. A later analysis defined each TCR beta chain by its CDR3 amino acid sequence plus V-gene family, and excluded reads lacking a unique V-gene family. A later analysis removed 600 or so highly shared, low-generation-probability nucleotide sequences to deal with suspected cross-contamination and a sequencing artifact. A later analysis calculated a clonal expansion index for each public chain from normalized within-repertoire ranks of inferred template counts. A later analysis computed generation probabilities with a VDJ recombination model fitted to out-of-frame rearrangements, and checked the results against IGoR. A later analysis scored TCR-TCR, TCR-HLA and TCR-CMV co-occurrence with hypergeometric tests, applying a repertoire-size bias correction to TCR pairs. False discovery rates were estimated in a later analysis by permuting HLA or CMV assignments 20 times. In a later analysis, co-occurring TCRs were grouped using DBSCAN, and TCRdist sequence similarity was added for clustering within HLA-allele-positive subsets. Repertoires with fewer than 30,000 or more than 120,000 public chains were left out of co-occurrence clustering, as were about 5 repertoires with anomalous nucleotide sharing. The table comes from immuneACCESS by way of TCRdb, which keeps in-frame sequences with V and J called. Part of the clones is missing from these tables; in studies checked, under half for an unresolved V gene and the rest for unknown reasons. V, J and clone size are those of that table, while D and trimming were read from the DNA. Within this sample are about 160,000 clones, with 80% to 85% of them counted one time only. Approximately 1.3% of the sample goes to the ten largest clones.

The paper as a whole reports these results and caveats: Compared with the approximately 670-donor mean, donors in an Asian-associated ancestry cluster had fewer N-insertions in productive TCRs, according to a later genetic analysis. In a later analysis, the rate of TCR association differed among HLA loci, with DRB1 alleles having the most associated TCRs and HLA-C alleles having the fewest. A later analysis found that HLA-associated TCR beta chains were more clonally expanded and had lower generation probabilities than equally common non-associated chains. A few of the identified cytomegalovirus-associated TCR beta chains were confirmed in vitro to be specific for cytomegalovirus antigens. Broadly in line with IMGT annotations, most TCR beta V segments showed up in productive rearrangements about 90% or about 30% of the time in an earlier analysis of under 700 of the donors. CMV serostatus was the only immune exposure information available for the cohort. According to the authors, the approach could potentially be generalized to other disease states and immunological phenotypes. A further reported finding was that TCR beta sequences accurately predicted the HLA-A and HLA-B alleles for most subjects in the first cohort. In a later analysis, most CMV-associated TCR beta chains were found to appear HLA-restricted, with HLA associations seemingly driven largely by CMV exposure. Because HLA typing was missing for some donors at each locus, association tests included only the typed subset. The presence/absence analyses assumed that sequencing depth was roughly uniform across donors, and that assumption may not be true. Because counts were too low, about 17 rarely observed V segments, including chromosome 9 orphons, were excluded from the earlier analysis of around 640 of the donors. Several of the top co-occurrence clusters appeared to be linked to parvovirus B19, influenza, CMV and Epstein-Barr virus, according to a later analysis. This cohort had only TCR beta chains sequenced, and the lack of alpha or paired-chain data limited which features could be detected. Most TCR sequences were seen in very few donors, while some public TCRs were found in many individuals. The study listed approximately 150 TCR beta chains as associated with cytomegalovirus. Specific HLA alleles were associated with 18,000 or so TCR beta sequences at a false discovery rate of 0.05 in a later analysis. An association between a missense DCLRE1C variant and V-gene and J-gene trimming of TCR beta chains was found in a later genetic analysis and replicated in an independent cohort. The sequencing pipeline was judged likely to have produced a cluster of highly shared sequence variants as a technical artifact. Strong co-occurrence of HLA alleles, especially DR and DQ, made assigning TCR associations to individual alleles difficult. The 87-base-pair reads could not distinguish some IMGT-functional V segments, including TRBV6-2 and TRBV6-3, so those segments were excluded. Linkage disequilibrium might explain the correlated functional status among segregating V segments, but an unknown experimental factor could not be ruled out. The classifier was reported to diagnose cytomegalovirus status with high specificity and sensitivity in both the original and validation cohorts.

The junction carries 22 bases between V and J, which are trimmed by 6 bases and 5 bases respectively. The CDR3 spans 17 residues, from the cysteine through the phenylalanine. The sequence is cut down to CDR3 DNA, 51 bases in frame from base 1. From a lookup of the germline V gene, CDR1 and CDR2 are KGHSH and LQKENI. The cohort was made up of 666 healthy bone marrow donors. At the time of sampling, every cohort member was nominally healthy, though immune exposures that went unrecorded were likely present. The donor was CMV seronegative and was included in the group of several hundred seronegative cohort members. A peripheral blood sample was provided by each donor, and peripheral blood mononuclear cells were used for TCR beta sequencing. The Qiagen DNeasy Blood Extraction Kit was used to extract genomic DNA from the blood cell samples.

This clonotype was obtained from a boy aged 2 to 9 in good health and CMV-seronegative. The rearranged segments are TRBV18 and TRBJ2-2; TRBD1 might be the D gene, on 6 matching bases. Sequencing was carried out using PBMCs. The CDR3 has the sequence CASSALSDSLLTGELFF. The DNA sequence follows: TGTGCCAGCTCGGCTCTATCGGACAGCCTTCTAACCGGGGAGCTGTTTTTT. The CDR3 plus the reference TRBV18 and TRBJ2-2 genes for the other parts give the full variable domain: NAGVMQNPRHLVRRRGQEARLRCSPMKGHSHVYWYRQLPEEGLKFMVYLQKENIIDESGMPKERFSAEFPKEGPSILRIQQVVRGDSAAYFCASSALSDSLLTGELFFGEGSRLTVL.